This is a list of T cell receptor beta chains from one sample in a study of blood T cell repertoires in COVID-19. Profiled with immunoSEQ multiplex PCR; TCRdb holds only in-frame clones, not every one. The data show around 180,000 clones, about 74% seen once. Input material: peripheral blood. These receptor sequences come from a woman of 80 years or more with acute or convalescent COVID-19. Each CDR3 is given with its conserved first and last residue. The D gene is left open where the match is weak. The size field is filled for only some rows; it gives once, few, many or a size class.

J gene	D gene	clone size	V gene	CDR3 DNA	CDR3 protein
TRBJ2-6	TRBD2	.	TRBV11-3	TGTGCCAGCAGCTTATCTATAGCGGGGGAAAGCTCTGGGGCCAACGTCCTGACTTTC	CASSLSIAGESSGANVLTF
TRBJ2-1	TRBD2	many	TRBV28	TGTGCCAGCAGTCCAGCCCAGCGGGAGGGCCTCAATGAGCAGTTCTTC	CASSPAQREGLNEQFF
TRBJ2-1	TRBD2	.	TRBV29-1	TGCAGCGTGACGAAACCCGGACTAGCGGATAGGCAGTTCTTC	CSVTKPGLADRQFF
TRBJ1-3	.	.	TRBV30	TGTGCCTGGAGTCCTCTCGGCGGTGGAAACACCATATATTTT	CAWSPLGGGNTIYF
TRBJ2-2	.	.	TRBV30	TGTGCCTGGAGTGCGAAGGGACAGAACACCGGGGAGCTGTTTTTT	CAWSAKGQNTGELFF
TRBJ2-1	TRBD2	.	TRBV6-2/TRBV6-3	TGTGCCAGCAGCAATAGCGGGGGTGGGGTCTATGAGCAGTTCTTC	CASSNSGGGVYEQFF
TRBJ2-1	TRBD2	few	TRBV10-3	TGTGCCATCAGAGCACTAGCGGGAGATAGGAGTGAGCAGTTCTTC	CAIRALAGDRSEQFF
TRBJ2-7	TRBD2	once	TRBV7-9	TGTGCCAGCAGCAAGACTAGCGACTCCTACGAGCAGTACTTC	CASSKTSDSYEQYF
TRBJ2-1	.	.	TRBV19	TGTGCCAGTAGTATAGGCGGCCCCTCCTACAATGAGCAGTTCTTC	CASSIGGPSYNEQFF
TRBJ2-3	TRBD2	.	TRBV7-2	TGTGCCAGCAGCTTGACTAGCGGGACCGCAGATACGCAGTATTTT	CASSLTSGTADTQYF
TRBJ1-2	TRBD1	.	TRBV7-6	TGTGCCAGCAGCTCAGGGGGTGGATTAGGCTACACCTTC	CASSSGGGLGYTF
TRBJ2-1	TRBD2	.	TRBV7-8	TGTGCCAGCAGCTTAACGGCGGGAGGGCAGTATGAGCAGTTCTTC	CASSLTAGGQYEQFF
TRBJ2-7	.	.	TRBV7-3	TGTGCCAGCAGCGTAGGGACTTCATACGAGCAGTACTTC	CASSVGTSYEQYF
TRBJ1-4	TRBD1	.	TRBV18	TGTGCCAGCTCACCAGTAGAGACAGGGGGCCTCAGTGGGCTGTTTTTT	CASSPVETGGLSGLFF
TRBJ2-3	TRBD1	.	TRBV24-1	TGTGCCACCAGTGATGCAGCGGCAGGGGGCGGGGATACGCAGTATTTT	CATSDAAAGGGDTQYF
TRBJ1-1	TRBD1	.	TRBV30	TGTGCCTCCGCGGACAGGGCCACTGAAGCTTTCTTT	CASADRATEAFF
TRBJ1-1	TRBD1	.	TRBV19	TGTGCCAGTAGTTTGGGACAGGGGGTGTATAACACTGAAGCTTTCTTT	CASSLGQGVYNTEAFF
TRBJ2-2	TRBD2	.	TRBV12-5	TGTGCTAGTGGTTACCAGGGACTAGCGGGAGCTAACACCGGGGAGCTGTTTTTT	CASGYQGLAGANTGELFF
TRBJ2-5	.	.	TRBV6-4	TGTGCCAGCAGCCTCATAGGACGGACACAAGAGACCCAGTACTTC	CASSLIGRTQETQYF
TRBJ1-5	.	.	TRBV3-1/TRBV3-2	TGTGCCAGCAGCCAAGTAATAGGGACAAATCAGCCCCAGCATTTT	CASSQVIGTNQPQHF
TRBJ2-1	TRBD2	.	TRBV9	TGTGCCAGCAGCGAACGAGCGGGAGCCTTATACAATGAGCAGTTCTTC	CASSERAGALYNEQFF
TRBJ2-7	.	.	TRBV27	TGTGCCAGCAGTCTGATACTAGGGCGCGAGCAGTACTTC	CASSLILGREQYF
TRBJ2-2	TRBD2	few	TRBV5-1	TGCGCCAGCAGCACGACTAGCGGAAACACCGGGGAGCTGTTTTTT	CASSTTSGNTGELFF
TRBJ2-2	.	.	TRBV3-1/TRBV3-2	TGTGCCAGCAGCCAACGGGAGACCGGGGAGCTGTTTTTT	CASSQRETGELFF
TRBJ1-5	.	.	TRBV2	TGTGCCAGCAGTAGGGAGCGGGGCAATCAGCCCCAGCATTTT	CASSRERGNQPQHF
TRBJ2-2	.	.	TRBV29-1	TGCAGCGTTGGGGAGGTGGCCACCGGGGAGCTGTTTTTT	CSVGEVATGELFF
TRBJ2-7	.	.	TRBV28	TGTGCCAGCAGTTTATCGGGTAGAAGGCAGTACTTC	CASSLSGRRQYF
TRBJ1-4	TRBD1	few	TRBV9	TGTGCCAGCAGCGTGGGGACAGGAGAGCATGAAAAACTGTTTTTT	CASSVGTGEHEKLFF
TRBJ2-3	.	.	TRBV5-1	TGCGCCAGCAGGTTGACTAGGCTCGCAGATACGCAGTATTTT	CASRLTRLADTQYF
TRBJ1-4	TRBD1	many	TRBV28	TGTGCCAGCCTCCGCAGGGGGACGGAAAAACTGTTTTTT	CASLRRGTEKLFF
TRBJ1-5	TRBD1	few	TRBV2	TGTGCCAGCAGTGAGGGACAGGTAGGGCAGCCCCAGCATTTT	CASSEGQVGQPQHF